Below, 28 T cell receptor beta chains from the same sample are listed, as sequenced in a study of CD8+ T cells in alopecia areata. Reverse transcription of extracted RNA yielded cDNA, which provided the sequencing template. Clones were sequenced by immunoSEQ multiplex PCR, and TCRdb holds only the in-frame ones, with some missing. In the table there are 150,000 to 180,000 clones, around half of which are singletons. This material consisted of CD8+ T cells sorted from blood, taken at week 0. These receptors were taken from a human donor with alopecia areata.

The CDR3 nucleotides are TGCGCCAGCAGCCCCCGGGGGAACACTGAAGCTTTCTTT. Its protein is CASSPRGNTEAFF. The chain employs TRBV5-1 and TRBJ1-1; D is undetermined. Germline CDR1 SGHRS, CDR2 YFSETQ. CDR3 length equals 13 residues. V gave up 4 bases and J gave up 1 base, with 8 bases separating them.

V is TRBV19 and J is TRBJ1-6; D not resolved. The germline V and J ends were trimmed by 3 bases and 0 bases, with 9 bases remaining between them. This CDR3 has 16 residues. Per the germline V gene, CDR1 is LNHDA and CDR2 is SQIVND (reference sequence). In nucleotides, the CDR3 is TGTGCCAGTAGTATCGAGCTGAGCTCCTATAATTCACCCCTCCACTTT. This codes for CASSIELSSYNSPLHF.

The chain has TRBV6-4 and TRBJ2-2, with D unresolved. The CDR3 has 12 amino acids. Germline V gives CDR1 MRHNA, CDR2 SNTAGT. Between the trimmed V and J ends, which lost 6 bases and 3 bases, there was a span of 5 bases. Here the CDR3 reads CASSAYTGELFF. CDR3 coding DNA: TGTGCCAGCAGCGCGTACACCGGGGAGCTGTTTTTT.

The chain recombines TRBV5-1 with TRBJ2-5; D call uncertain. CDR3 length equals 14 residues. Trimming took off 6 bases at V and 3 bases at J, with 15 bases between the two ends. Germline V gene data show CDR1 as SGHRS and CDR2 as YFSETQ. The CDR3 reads CASTQAGKKETQYF. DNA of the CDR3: TGCGCCAGCACCCAAGCAGGCAAGAAAGAGACCCAGTACTTC. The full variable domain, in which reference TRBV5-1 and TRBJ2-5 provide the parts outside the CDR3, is KAGVTQTPRYLIKTRGQQVTLSCSPISGHRSVSWYQQTPGQGLQFLFEYFSETQRNKGNFPGRFSGRQFSNSRSEMNVSTLELGDSALYLCASTQAGKKETQYFGPGTRLLVL.

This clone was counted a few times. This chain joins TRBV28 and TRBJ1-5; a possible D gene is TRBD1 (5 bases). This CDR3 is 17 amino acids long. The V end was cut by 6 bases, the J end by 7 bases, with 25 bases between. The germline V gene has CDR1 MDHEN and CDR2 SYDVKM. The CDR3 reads CASSLEGGQGARQPQHF. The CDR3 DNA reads TGTGCCAGCAGCTTGGAAGGAGGTCAGGGTGCAAGACAGCCCCAGCATTTT.

The CDR3 DNA reads as TGTGCCAGCAGTTGGAATGAGCAGTTCTTC. Protein sequence: CASSWNEQFF. The chain has TRBV6-1 and TRBJ2-1; D is unresolved. Trimming cost V 5 bases and J 7 bases, with 3 bases left between them. The CDR3 runs 10 residues. CDR1 is MNHNS and CDR2 is SASEGT in the germline V gene.

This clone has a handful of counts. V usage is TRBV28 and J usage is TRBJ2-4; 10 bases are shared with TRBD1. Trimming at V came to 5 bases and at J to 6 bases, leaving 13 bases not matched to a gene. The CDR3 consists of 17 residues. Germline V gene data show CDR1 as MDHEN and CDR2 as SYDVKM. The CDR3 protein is CASSPRDRGLLGNIQYF. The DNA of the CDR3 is TGTGCCAGCAGTCCAAGGGACAGGGGCTTACTTGGAAACATTCAGTACTTC.

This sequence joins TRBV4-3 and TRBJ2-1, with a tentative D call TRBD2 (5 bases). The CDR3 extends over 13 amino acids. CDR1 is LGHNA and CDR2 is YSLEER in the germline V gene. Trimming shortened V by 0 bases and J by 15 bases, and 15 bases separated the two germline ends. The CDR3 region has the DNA TGCGCCAGCAGCCAAGACGTGCGGACTTTGGGGTTCTTC. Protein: CASSQDVRTLGFF.

CDR3 in DNA: TGTGCCACAGGACTAGCGGGGGGGCAACGAGGAGATACGCAGTATTTT. Residues: CATGLAGGQRGDTQYF. This chain uses TRBV10-3 with TRBJ2-3, with TRBD2 identical over 15 bases. CDR1 ENHRY and CDR2 SYGVKD come from the germline V gene. Trimming removed 10 bases from V and 5 bases from J; junction bases left unmatched: 10. The CDR3 length is 16 residues.

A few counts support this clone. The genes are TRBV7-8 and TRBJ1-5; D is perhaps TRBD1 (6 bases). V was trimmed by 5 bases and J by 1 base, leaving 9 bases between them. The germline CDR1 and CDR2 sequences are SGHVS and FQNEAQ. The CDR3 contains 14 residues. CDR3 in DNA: TGTGCCAGCAGCCCCGACAGGAGCAATCAGCCCCAGCATTTT. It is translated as CASSPDRSNQPQHF.

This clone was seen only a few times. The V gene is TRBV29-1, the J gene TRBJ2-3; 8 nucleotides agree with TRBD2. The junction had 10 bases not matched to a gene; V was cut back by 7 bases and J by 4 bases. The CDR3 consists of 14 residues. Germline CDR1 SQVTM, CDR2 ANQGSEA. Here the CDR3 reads CSATPRGGPDTQYF. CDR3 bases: TGCAGCGCCACGCCCCGGGGGGGCCCAGATACGCAGTATTTT.

DNA of the CDR3: TGCAGCGTTATAATAGCGGGCAACACAGATACGCAGTATTTT. Its protein product is CSVIIAGNTDTQYF. The chain links TRBV29-1 to TRBJ2-3; TRBD2 matches at 7 bases. In germline, CDR1 is SQVTM, CDR2 ANQGSEA. V was pared by 5 bases and J by 2 bases, with 7 bases of the junction left unmatched. The CDR3 has 14 residues.

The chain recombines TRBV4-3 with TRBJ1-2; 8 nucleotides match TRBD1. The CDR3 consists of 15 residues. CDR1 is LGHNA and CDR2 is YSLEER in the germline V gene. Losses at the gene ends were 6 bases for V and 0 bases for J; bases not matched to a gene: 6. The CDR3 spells CASRPDRGTNYGYTF. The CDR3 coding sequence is TGCGCCAGCAGACCTGACAGGGGCACTAACTATGGCTACACCTTC.

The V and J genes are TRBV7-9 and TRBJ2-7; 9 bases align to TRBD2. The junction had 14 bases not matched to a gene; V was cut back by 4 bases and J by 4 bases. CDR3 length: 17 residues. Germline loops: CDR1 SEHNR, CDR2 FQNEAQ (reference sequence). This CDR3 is CASSSIPGLAFQYEQYF. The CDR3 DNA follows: TGTGCCAGCAGCTCAATACCGGGACTAGCTTTTCAATACGAGCAGTACTTC.

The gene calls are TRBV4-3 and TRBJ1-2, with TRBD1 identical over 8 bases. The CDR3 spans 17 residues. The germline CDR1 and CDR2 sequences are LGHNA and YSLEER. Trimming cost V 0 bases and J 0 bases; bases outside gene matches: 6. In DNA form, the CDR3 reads TGCGCCAGCAGCCAAGATCGGTGGGACAGGACTAACTATGGCTACACCTTC. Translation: CASSQDRWDRTNYGYTF.

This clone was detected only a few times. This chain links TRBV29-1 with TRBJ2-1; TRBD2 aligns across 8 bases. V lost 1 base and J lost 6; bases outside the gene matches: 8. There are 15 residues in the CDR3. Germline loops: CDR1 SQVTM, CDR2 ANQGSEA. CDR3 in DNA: TGCAGCGTTGAAGGGACTAGCTGGCCCCTCAATGAGCAGTTCTTC. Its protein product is CSVEGTSWPLNEQFF.

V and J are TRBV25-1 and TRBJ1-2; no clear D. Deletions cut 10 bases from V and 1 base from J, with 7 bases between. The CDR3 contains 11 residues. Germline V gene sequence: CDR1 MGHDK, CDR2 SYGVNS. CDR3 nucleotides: TGTGCCACAGACGGTAACTATGGCTACACCTTC. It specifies CATDGNYGYTF.

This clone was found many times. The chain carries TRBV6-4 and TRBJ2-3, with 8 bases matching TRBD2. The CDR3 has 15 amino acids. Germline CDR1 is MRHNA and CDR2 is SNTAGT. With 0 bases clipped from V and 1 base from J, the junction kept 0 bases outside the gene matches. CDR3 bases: TGTGCCAGCAGTGACTCTAGCGGGGGCACAGATACGCAGTATTTT. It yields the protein CASSDSSGGTDTQYF.

As DNA, the CDR3 is TGTGCCAGCAGCTTATGGGACAGGGGAGAGACCCAGTACTTC. The encoded protein is CASSLWDRGETQYF. The chain couples TRBV7-2 to TRBJ2-5; 10 positions match TRBD1. The CDR3 consists of 14 residues. V shed 2 bases, J shed 4 bases, and the junction held 1 base outside the gene matches. From germline, CDR1 is SGHTA and CDR2 FQGNSA.

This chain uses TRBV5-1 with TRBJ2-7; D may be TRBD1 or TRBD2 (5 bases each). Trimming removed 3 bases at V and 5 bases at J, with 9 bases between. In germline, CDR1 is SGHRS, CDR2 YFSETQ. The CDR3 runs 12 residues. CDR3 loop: CASSSRGHEQYF. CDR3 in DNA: TGCGCCAGCAGCTCTAGGGGACACGAGCAGTACTTC.

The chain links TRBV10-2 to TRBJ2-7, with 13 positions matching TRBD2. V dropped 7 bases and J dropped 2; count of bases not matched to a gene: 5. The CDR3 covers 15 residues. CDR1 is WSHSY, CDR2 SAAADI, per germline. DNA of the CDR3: TGCGCCAGCATCGGACTAGCGGGGGCCCCCTACGAGCAGTACTTC. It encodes CASIGLAGAPYEQYF.

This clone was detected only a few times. The CDR3 region is CASSADSYNEQFF. The CDR3 coding sequence is TGTGCCAGCAGTGCGGACAGCTACAATGAGCAGTTCTTC. The J gene is TRBJ2-1, the V gene TRBV6-5; a possible D gene is TRBD1 (6 bases). The CDR3 has 13 residues. Germline V gene sequence: CDR1 MNHEY, CDR2 SVGAGI. The V gene lost 5 bases and the J gene lost 3 bases, with 8 bases spanning the gap.

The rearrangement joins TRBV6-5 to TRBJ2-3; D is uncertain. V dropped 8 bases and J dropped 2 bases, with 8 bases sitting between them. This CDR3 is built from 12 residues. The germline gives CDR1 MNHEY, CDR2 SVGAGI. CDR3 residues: CASFSHTDTQYF. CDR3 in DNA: TGTGCCAGCTTCTCCCACACAGATACGCAGTATTTT.

In DNA form, the CDR3 reads TGCGCCAGCAGCCAAGAGGGGGATCCCACCTACGAGCAGTACTTC. Its protein is CASSQEGDPTYEQYF. The chain recombines TRBV4-1 with TRBJ2-7; tentatively, D is TRBD1 or TRBD2 (5 bases each). The CDR3 is 15 amino acids. Germline V gene data show CDR1 as MGHRA and CDR2 as YSYEKL. Trimming took 0 bases from V and 2 from J, leaving 11 bases between them.

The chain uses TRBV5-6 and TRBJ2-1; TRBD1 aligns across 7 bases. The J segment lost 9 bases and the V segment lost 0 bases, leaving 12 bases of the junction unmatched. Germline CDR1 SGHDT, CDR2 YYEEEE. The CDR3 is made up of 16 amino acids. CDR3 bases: TGTGCCAGCAGCTTGGATGGGATAGGGGGCTACGGTGAGCAGTTCTTC. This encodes CASSLDGIGGYGEQFF.

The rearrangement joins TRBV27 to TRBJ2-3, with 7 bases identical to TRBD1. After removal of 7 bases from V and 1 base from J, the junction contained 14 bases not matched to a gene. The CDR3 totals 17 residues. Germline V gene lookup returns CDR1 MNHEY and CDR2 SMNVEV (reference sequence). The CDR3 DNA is TGTGCCAGCACACCAACGCAGGGGGATCGACGCACAGATACGCAGTATTTT. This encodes CASTPTQGDRRTDTQYF.

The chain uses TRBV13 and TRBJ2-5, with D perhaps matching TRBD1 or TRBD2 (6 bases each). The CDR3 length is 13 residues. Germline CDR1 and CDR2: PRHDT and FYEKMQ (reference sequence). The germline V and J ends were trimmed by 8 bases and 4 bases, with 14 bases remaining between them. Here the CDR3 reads CASSGAARETQYF. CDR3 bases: TGTGCCAGCTCGGGGGCAGCCCGAGAGACCCAGTACTTC. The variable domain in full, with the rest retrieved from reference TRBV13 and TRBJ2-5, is AAGVIQSPRHLIKEKRETATLKCYPIPRHDTVYWYQQGPGQDPQFLISFYEKMQSDKGSIPDRFSAQQFSDYHSELNMSSLELGDSALYFCASSGAARETQYFGPGTRLLVL.

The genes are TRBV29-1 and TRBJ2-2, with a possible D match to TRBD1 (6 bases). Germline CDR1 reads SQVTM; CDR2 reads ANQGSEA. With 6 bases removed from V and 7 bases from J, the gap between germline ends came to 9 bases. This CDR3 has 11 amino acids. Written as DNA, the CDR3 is TGCAGCGTGTACAGGGACGGGGAGCTGTTTTTT. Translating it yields CSVYRDGELFF.